The 4 T cell receptor beta chains in this list originate from one sample, sequenced in a study of CD4+ T cells in melanoma. Sequencing was performed with immunoSEQ multiplex PCR; in TCRdb, only in-frame clones are kept and a portion is missing. The data show 15,000 or so clones, approximately 88% seen once. The sample taken for sequencing was cells from a culture (not recorded whether cultured in vitro). These receptors were collected from a human donor with melanoma.

The CDR3 region is CASSRATGVGDTEAFF. Here the CDR3 DNA reads TGCGCCAGCTCCCGAGCGACAGGGGTAGGAGACACTGAAGCTTTCTTT. The V call is TRBV5-1, the J call TRBJ1-1; 8 bases fit TRBD1. This CDR3 has 16 residues. CDR1 and CDR2 from the germline V gene are SGHRS and YFSETQ. The V and J ends lost 7 bases and 3 bases, in that order; junction bases with no gene match: 14.

CDR3 in amino acids: CAIRSGNRVWDGYTF. The CDR3 DNA follows: TGTGCCATCAGGTCGGGAAACAGGGTGTGGGATGGCTACACCTTC. The rearrangement links TRBV10-3 to TRBJ1-2, with D perhaps TRBD1 (6 bases). Deletions cut 6 bases from V and 6 bases from J, with 20 bases between. Germline lookup yields CDR1 ENHRY and CDR2 SYGVKD. There are 15 residues in the CDR3.

The V gene is TRBV5-1, the J gene TRBJ2-3, with TRBD2 matching over 10 bases. The junction had 6 bases not matched to a gene; V was cut back by 2 bases and J by 3 bases. The CDR3 length is 16 residues. Per the germline V gene, CDR1 is SGHRS and CDR2 is YFSETQ. The CDR3 bases are TGCGCCAGCAGCTTACAAGCGGGGGGGGCGACAGATACGCAGTATTTT. Translating it yields CASSLQAGGATDTQYF.

The chain has TRBV5-1 and TRBJ2-1, with TRBD1 matching over 8 bases. The CDR3 totals 15 residues. Germline lookup yields CDR1 SGHRS and CDR2 YFSETQ. V lost 5 bases, J lost 9 bases, and 13 bases stayed unmatched. The CDR3 DNA follows: TGCGCCAGCAGTCCGGGACAGGTTTTTAATAGTGAGCAGTTCTTC. Translating gives CASSPGQVFNSEQFF.